This TCR beta chain comes out of a study of early T cells in non-severe SARS-CoV-2 infection. Study summary: Bulk RNA from unsorted whole blood was sequenced; chains were unpaired.

The germline gives CDR1 MDHEN, CDR2 SYDVKM. V shed 5 bases, J shed 2 bases, and the junction held 16 bases outside the gene matches. The CDR3 contains 19 residues. The sample holds a few counts of this clonotype. The library protocol tagged individual cDNA molecules with unique molecular identifiers. TCRdb processed the 5' RACE reads anew with MiXCR; each CDR3 protein has one entry. The sample consists of some 96,000 distinct CDR3 sequences, 13% of them appearing once. The chain joins TRBV28 to TRBJ2-3; 10 bases align to TRBD2. Sequenced input: whole blood. The TCR comes from an adult who was a healthcare worker with PCR-confirmed SARS-CoV-2 infection or an uninfected control (not recorded which). The CDR3 region is CASSSGGGHSSGPTDTQYF. CDR3 coding DNA: TGTGCCAGCAGTAGCGGGGGGGGCCATTCTTCGGGCCCCACAGATACGCAGTATTTT.